A selection of T cell receptor beta chains follows, all from one sample in a study of blood T cell repertoires in COVID-19. Using immunoSEQ multiplex PCR, the repertoire was profiled, and TCRdb retains in-frame clones only, with some absent. The data hold roughly 400,000 clones, with around 90% observed a single time. Sample: PBMCs or T cells enriched from blood (not recorded which). These TCRs come from a woman between 40 and 50 years old with acute COVID-19. Each CDR3 is given with its conserved first and last residue. D genes are given only for firm matches. For some rows the clone size is stated as once, few or many, or as a class when expanded; others skip it.

size	V	D	J	DNA	CDR3
NA	TRBV10-2	NA	TRBJ1-1	TGCGCCAGCAGTGAGGGGTACGGGAGAGGGAACACTGAAGCTTTCTTT	CASSEGYGRGNTEAFF
NA	TRBV7-2	NA	TRBJ1-5	TGTGCCAGCAGCTTGGAGATGAGGCAGCCCCAGCATTTT	CASSLEMRQPQHF
NA	TRBV18	NA	TRBJ2-1	TGTGCCAGCTCGACTGGAAGCTCCTACAATGAGCAGTTCTTC	CASSTGSSYNEQFF
NA	TRBV6-4	TRBD1	TRBJ1-1	TGTGCCAGCAGTGACTCGACAGGGGGTAAAGCTTTCTTT	CASSDSTGGKAFF
NA	TRBV19	TRBD1	TRBJ1-1	TGTGCCAGTAGGCGGGACAGGGGAAGCACTGAAGCTTTCTTT	CASRRDRGSTEAFF
few	TRBV11-3	NA	TRBJ1-6	TGTGCCAGCAGCTTGAATCGGGGTGGTAATTCACCCCTCCACTTT	CASSLNRGGNSPLHF
NA	TRBV6-5	NA	TRBJ1-3	TGTGCCAGCAGCCAAACAGTGTACTCTGGAAACACCATATATTTT	CASSQTVYSGNTIYF
few	TRBV15	NA	TRBJ1-2	TGTGCCACCAGCAGAGATGTGGCGGGCGCTGGCTACACCTTC	CATSRDVAGAGYTF
NA	TRBV11-2	NA	TRBJ1-3	TGTGCCAGCAGCTTAGGACAGGAGATGGGAAACACCATATATTTT	CASSLGQEMGNTIYF
once	TRBV4-2	NA	TRBJ1-1	TGTGCCAGCAGCCCCGATTCGGGGACTGAAGCTTTCTTT	CASSPDSGTEAFF
NA	TRBV6-5	TRBD1	TRBJ2-7	TGTGCCAGCAGTTTTTTACCGGGACAGGAATACTACGAGCAGTACTTC	CASSFLPGQEYYEQYF
NA	TRBV25-1	TRBD1	TRBJ1-2	TGTGCCAGCCTGGGACAGGGGGTAGGGGGCTACACCTTC	CASLGQGVGGYTF
NA	TRBV11-2	NA	TRBJ2-1	TGTGCCAGCAACTTAGACGGGTACAATGAGCAGTTCTTC	CASNLDGYNEQFF
once	TRBV9	TRBD2	TRBJ2-1	TGTGCCAGCAGCGTAGGGCTAGCGGGGGACAATGAGCAGTTCTTC	CASSVGLAGDNEQFF
NA	TRBV30	NA	TRBJ2-7	TGTGCCTGGAGCAAAGAACTCATCTACGAGCAGTACTTC	CAWSKELIYEQYF
NA	TRBV2	NA	TRBJ2-5	TGTGCCAGCAGGGAGGAGGGGGCGGCGGAGACCCAGTACTTC	CASREEGAAETQYF
NA	TRBV19	NA	TRBJ1-2	TGTGCCAGTAGTATATCGGGGGGCTATGGCTACACCTTC	CASSISGGYGYTF
NA	TRBV3-1/TRBV3-2	TRBD2	TRBJ2-5	TGTGCCAGCAGCCAACAGAGTGTCCAGCGGGGGGGGGAGACCCAGTACTTC	CASSQQSVQRGGETQYF
NA	TRBV5-4	TRBD2	TRBJ2-1	TGTGCCAGCAGCTTGTACGCGGGGGGCCACAATGAGCAGTTCTTC	CASSLYAGGHNEQFF
NA	TRBV4-1	NA	TRBJ2-1	TGCGCCAGCAGCCACCTATCGCGGCCCCGGGTCCACAATGAGCAGTTCTTC	CASSHLSRPRVHNEQFF
NA	TRBV5-8	NA	TRBJ1-2	TGTGCCAGCAGCTACGGGGGTGACGGTGACTATGGCTACACCTTC	CASSYGGDGDYGYTF
NA	TRBV5-1	NA	TRBJ2-2	TGCGCCAGCAGCTTGGTTGGCCCGGAGCTGTTTTTT	CASSLVGPELFF
NA	TRBV5-1	NA	TRBJ2-2	TGCGCCAGCAGCTTTGCCTCAGGGTCCAACACCGGGGAGCTGTTTTTT	CASSFASGSNTGELFF
once	TRBV29-1	TRBD2	TRBJ2-6	TGCAGCGTAAGACTAGCGGGGGGTCCGCCCGCCGGGGCCAACGTCCTGACTTTC	CSVRLAGGPPAGANVLTF
NA	TRBV12-3/TRBV12-4	TRBD1	TRBJ1-4	TGTGCCAGCAGTTCGACAGGGCGGGGAAAACTGTTTTTT	CASSSTGRGKLFF
NA	TRBV7-2	NA	TRBJ2-1	TGTGCCAGCAGCTCTAAACCAGGGGTTGACCGGTTCTTC	CASSSKPGVDRFF
NA	TRBV19	TRBD1	TRBJ2-2	TGTGCCAGTAGTCCGTGGACAGGGAAGGTGAACACCGGGGAGCTGTTTTTT	CASSPWTGKVNTGELFF
NA	TRBV5-1	NA	TRBJ1-1	TGCGCCAGCAGCTTGGATACAGGGTTTCAACGAGCTTTCTTT	CASSLDTGFQRAFF
NA	TRBV18	NA	TRBJ1-5	TGTGCCAGCTCACCGCCGGGCTGGGGCAGCAATCAGCCCCAGCATTTT	CASSPPGWGSNQPQHF
NA	TRBV3-1/TRBV3-2	TRBD1	TRBJ2-3	TGTGCCAGCAGCCAAGTAAACAGGGGGCCCAAGCAGTATTTT	CASSQVNRGPKQYF
NA	TRBV7-9	NA	TRBJ2-7	TGTGCCAGCAGCTTTGAGGGCTACGAGCAGTACTTC	CASSFEGYEQYF
NA	TRBV11-2	TRBD2	TRBJ2-4	TGTGCCAGCAGCTGGGGACTAGGTGGAAAAAACATTCAGTACTTC	CASSWGLGGKNIQYF
NA	TRBV15	NA	TRBJ1-2	TGTGCCACCAGCAGCCTGCCGGGACATTTTACGAGGTGGGGCTACACCTTC	CATSSLPGHFTRWGYTF
once	TRBV9	TRBD2	TRBJ2-1	TGTGCCAGCAGCCCCGGACTAGCGGGTTCCTCCTACAATGAGCAGTTCTTC	CASSPGLAGSSYNEQFF
NA	TRBV5-1	TRBD1	TRBJ1-2	TGCGCCAGCAGCGTGACAGGGAGAAATAACTATGGCTACACCTTC	CASSVTGRNNYGYTF
NA	TRBV5-1	NA	TRBJ1-2	TGCGCCAGCAGCTACAACCCCCGGGAGATTAACTATGGCTACACCTTC	CASSYNPREINYGYTF
once	TRBV29-1	TRBD1	TRBJ1-3	TGCAGCGTTGTTCCGACAGGGGGCGGAAACACCATATATTTT	CSVVPTGGGNTIYF
once	TRBV5-4	NA	TRBJ2-3	TGTGCCAGCAGCTTGGAGACTAGCACAGATACGCAGTATTTT	CASSLETSTDTQYF
NA	TRBV4-2	TRBD1	TRBJ1-1	TGTGCCAGCAGCCCAGGAGGGACAGCGAACACTGAAGCTTTCTTT	CASSPGGTANTEAFF
NA	TRBV5-1	NA	TRBJ1-1	TGCGCCAGCTCTCCCATCGGTTTCGGACTAGCTTTCTTT	CASSPIGFGLAFF
NA	TRBV30	NA	TRBJ1-3	TGTGCCTGTACAGGGTTTGGAAACACCATATATTTT	CACTGFGNTIYF
NA	TRBV6-1	TRBD1	TRBJ2-3	TGTGCCAGCAGTGAACCCCCTCAGACCAGGACAGGGAGGAAAACGCAGTATTTT	CASSEPPQTRTGRKTQYF
NA	TRBV6-1	NA	TRBJ1-5	TGTGCCAGCAGTGACAATACGGGGAGCAATCAGCCCCAGCATTTT	CASSDNTGSNQPQHF
NA	TRBV23-1	NA	TRBJ1-2	TGCGCCAGCAGTCAATCGGAGGGGGGGGCTTTGGGCTACACCTTC	CASSQSEGGALGYTF
NA	TRBV3-1/TRBV3-2	TRBD2	TRBJ2-5	TGTGCCAGCAGCCAAGAGCGGGGGGGCCGCTTGGAGACCCAGTACTTC	CASSQERGGRLETQYF
NA	TRBV27	NA	TRBJ1-3	TGTGCCAGCAGTCCGGCGGGCGGAAACACCATATATTTT	CASSPAGGNTIYF